This entry lists 8 T cell receptor beta chains sequenced from one sample in a study of shared clonotypes between healthy human individuals. Produced via immunoSEQ multiplex PCR; TCRdb's table is partial and in-frame only. The profile shows approximately 1.9 million clones, 85% to 95% of them singletons. CD8 cells regarded as naive lacked CD45RO, were positively chosen for CCR7, and omitted terminally differentiated effector memory CD45RA+ cells. The sequencing input was naive CD8+ T cells from PBMCs. These receptors were taken from a man in his late teens or twenties in good health. Some clones in this sample may be carry-over from other donors' samples.

As for this clone: Other nucleotide sequences from this sample produce the same CDR3. The chain uses TRBV6-5 and TRBJ2-5, with D hard to call. Per the germline V gene, CDR1 is MNHEY and CDR2 is SVGAGI. The CDR3 is 11 residues long. V was pared by 2 bases and J by 5 bases, with 3 bases between. Here the CDR3 DNA reads TGTGCCAGCAGTTACCGCGAGACCCAGTACTTC. Translated, it gives CASSYRETQYF.

This clone has just a few counts. Other DNA sequences in the sample encode the same CDR3. The chain uses TRBV28 and TRBJ1-5, with TRBD1 as a possible D gene (6 bases). Per the germline V gene, CDR1 is MDHEN and CDR2 is SYDVKM. CDR3 length: 14 amino acids. Trimming removed 3 bases at V and 3 bases at J, with 9 bases between. CDR3 residues: CASSLAGDNQPQHF. CDR3 coding DNA: TGTGCCAGCAGTTTGGCAGGGGACAATCAGCCCCAGCATTTT.

The rearrangement uses TRBV29-1 and TRBJ2-1, with D unresolved. The germline V gene encodes CDR1 SQVTM and CDR2 ANQGSEA. V was pared by 4 bases and J by 6 bases, with 10 bases between. This CDR3 region has 12 residues. The CDR3 sequence is CSVVAVGNEQFF. In nucleotides, the CDR3 is TGCAGCGTTGTAGCTGTCGGCAATGAGCAGTTCTTC.

The V and J genes are TRBV2 and TRBJ1-2; D is unclear. V dropped 2 bases and J dropped 5 bases, with 9 bases sitting between them. CDR3 size: 13 residues. The V gene's germline CDR1 is SNHLY and CDR2 FYNNEI. The CDR3 region has the DNA TGTGCCAGCAGTGAATGGAGGGAATATGGCTACACCTTC. Protein sequence: CASSEWREYGYTF.

V and J are TRBV15 and TRBJ2-5; the D gene could be TRBD1 or TRBD2 (6 bases each). V was shortened by 5 bases and J by 3 bases, with 13 bases between the two germline ends. Per germline, CDR1 LNHNV and CDR2 YYDKDF (reference sequence). The CDR3 loop spans 14 amino acids. The CDR3 region is CATSPGARKETQYF. In nucleotides, the CDR3 is TGTGCCACCAGCCCGGGGGCGCGGAAAGAGACCCAGTACTTC. Based on the CDR3 plus reference TRBV15 and TRBJ2-5, the full variable domain is DAMVIQNPRYQVTQFGKPVTLSCSQTLNHNVMYWYQQKSSQAPKLLFHYYDKDFNNEADTPDNFQSRRPNTSFCFLDIRSPGLGDTAMYLCATSPGARKETQYFGPGTRLLVL.

J is TRBJ2-1 and V is TRBV27; TRBD1 agrees at 7 bases. There are 15 residues in the CDR3. The germline gives CDR1 MNHEY, CDR2 SMNVEV (reference sequence). V was pared by 2 bases and J by 2 bases, with 3 bases of the junction left unmatched. CDR3 bases: TGTGCCAGCAGTTTAGAGGGGGCTACCTACAATGAGCAGTTCTTC. This sequence encodes CASSLEGATYNEQFF.

The chain couples TRBV19 to TRBJ2-6, with D perhaps being TRBD1 or TRBD2 (5 bases each). The germline CDR1 and CDR2 sequences are LNHDA and SQIVND (reference sequence). The CDR3 extends over 16 amino acids. Trimming took 2 bases from V and 2 from J, leaving 10 bases between them. Written as DNA, the CDR3 is TGTGCCAGTAGTATATTTGGGGGAGCTGGGGCCAACGTCCTGACTTTC. Protein sequence: CASSIFGGAGANVLTF. Filled out from reference TRBV19 and TRBJ2-6, the complete variable domain reads DGGITQSPKYLFRKEGQNVTLSCEQNLNHDAMYWYRQDPGQGLRLIYYSQIVNDFQKGDIAEGYSVSREKKESFPLTVTSAQKNPTAFYLCASSIFGGAGANVLTFGAGSRLTVL.

The V and J genes are TRBV19 and TRBJ1-3, with D hard to call. Trimming shortened V by 7 bases and J by 0 bases, and 13 bases separated the two germline ends. Germline V gene data show CDR1 as LNHDA and CDR2 as SQIVND (reference sequence). The length of the CDR3 is 15 residues. The CDR3 sequence is CASKNSRDSGNTIYF. Here the CDR3 DNA reads TGTGCCAGTAAGAACAGTAGAGACTCTGGAAACACCATATATTTT.